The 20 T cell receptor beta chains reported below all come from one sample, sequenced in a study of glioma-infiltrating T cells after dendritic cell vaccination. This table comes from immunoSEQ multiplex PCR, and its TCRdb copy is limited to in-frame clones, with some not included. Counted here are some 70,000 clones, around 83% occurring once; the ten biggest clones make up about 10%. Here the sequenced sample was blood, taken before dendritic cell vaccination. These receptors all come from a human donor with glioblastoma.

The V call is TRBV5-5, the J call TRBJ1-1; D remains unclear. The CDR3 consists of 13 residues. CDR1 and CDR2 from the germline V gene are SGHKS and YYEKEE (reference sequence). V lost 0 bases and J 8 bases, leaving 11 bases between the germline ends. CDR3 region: CASSLVQTLEAFF. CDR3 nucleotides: TGTGCCAGCAGCTTGGTCCAGACACTCGAAGCTTTCTTT.

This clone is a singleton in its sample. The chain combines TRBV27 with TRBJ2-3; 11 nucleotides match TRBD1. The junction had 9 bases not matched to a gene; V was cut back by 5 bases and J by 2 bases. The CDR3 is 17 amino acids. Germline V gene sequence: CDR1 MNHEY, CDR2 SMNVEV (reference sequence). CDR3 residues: CASSAYRDRGTTDTQYF. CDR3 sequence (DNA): TGTGCCAGCAGTGCTTACCGGGACAGGGGGACCACAGATACGCAGTATTTT.

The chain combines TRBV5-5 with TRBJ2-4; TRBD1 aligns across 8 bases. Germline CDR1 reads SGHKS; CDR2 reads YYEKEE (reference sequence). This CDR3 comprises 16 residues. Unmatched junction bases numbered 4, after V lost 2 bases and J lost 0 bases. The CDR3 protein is CASSFQGAEAKNIQYF. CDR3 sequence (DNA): TGTGCCAGCAGCTTCCAGGGGGCGGAAGCCAAAAACATTCAGTACTTC.

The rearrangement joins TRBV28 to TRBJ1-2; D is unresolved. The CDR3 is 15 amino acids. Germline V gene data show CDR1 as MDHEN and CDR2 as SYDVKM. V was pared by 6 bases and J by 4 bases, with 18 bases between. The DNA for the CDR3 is TGTGCCAGCAGGTCGGGAGGAAAAGAGGGCTATGGCTACACCTTC. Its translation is CASRSGGKEGYGYTF.

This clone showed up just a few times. The CDR3 spells CASSPGGNTGELFF. For the CDR3, the DNA is TGTGCCAGCAGCCCCGGGGGGAACACCGGGGAGCTGTTTTTT. The J gene is TRBJ2-2, the V gene TRBV6-6; D perhaps matches TRBD2 (6 bases). Germline loops: CDR1 MNHNY, CDR2 SVGAGI (reference sequence). The CDR3 spans 14 residues. V was cut by 6 bases and J by 1 base, with 9 bases left in between.

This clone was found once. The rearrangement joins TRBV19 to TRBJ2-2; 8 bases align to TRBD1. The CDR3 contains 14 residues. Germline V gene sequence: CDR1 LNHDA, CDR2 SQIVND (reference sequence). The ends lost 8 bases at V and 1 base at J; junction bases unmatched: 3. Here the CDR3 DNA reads TGTGCCAGTCGAGGACAGGGGAACACCGGGGAGCTGTTTTTT. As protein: CASRGQGNTGELFF.

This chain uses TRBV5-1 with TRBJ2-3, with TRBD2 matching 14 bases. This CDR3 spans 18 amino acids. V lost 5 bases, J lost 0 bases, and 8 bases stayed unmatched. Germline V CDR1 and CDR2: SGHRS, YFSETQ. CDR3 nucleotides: TGCGCCAGCAGAACCGGGACTAGCGGGGGTGCTAGCACAGATACGCAGTATTTT. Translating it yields CASRTGTSGGASTDTQYF.

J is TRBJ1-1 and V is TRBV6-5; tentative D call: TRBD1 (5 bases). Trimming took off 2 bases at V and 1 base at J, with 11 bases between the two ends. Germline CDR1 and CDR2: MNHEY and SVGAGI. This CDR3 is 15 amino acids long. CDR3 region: CASSYVSRGNTEAFF. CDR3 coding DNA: TGTGCCAGCAGTTACGTTTCTAGGGGGAACACTGAAGCTTTCTTT.

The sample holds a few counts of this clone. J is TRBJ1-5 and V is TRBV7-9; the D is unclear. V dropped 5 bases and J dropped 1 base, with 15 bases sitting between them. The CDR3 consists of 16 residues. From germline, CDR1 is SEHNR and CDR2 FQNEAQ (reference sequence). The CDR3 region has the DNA TGTGCCAGCAGCGAGTCGGCAACGGGGAGCAATCAGCCCCAGCATTTT. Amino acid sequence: CASSESATGSNQPQHF.

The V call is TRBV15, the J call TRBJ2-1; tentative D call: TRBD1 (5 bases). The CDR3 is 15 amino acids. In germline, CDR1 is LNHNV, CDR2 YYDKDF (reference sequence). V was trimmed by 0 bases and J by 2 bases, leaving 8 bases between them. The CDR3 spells CATSRDRQTYNEQFF. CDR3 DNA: TGTGCCACCAGCAGAGATCGACAGACCTACAATGAGCAGTTCTTC. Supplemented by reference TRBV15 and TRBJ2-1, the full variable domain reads DAMVIQNPRYQVTQFGKPVTLSCSQTLNHNVMYWYQQKSSQAPKLLFHYYDKDFNNEADTPDNFQSRRPNTSFCFLDIRSPGLGDTAMYLCATSRDRQTYNEQFFGPGTRLTVL.

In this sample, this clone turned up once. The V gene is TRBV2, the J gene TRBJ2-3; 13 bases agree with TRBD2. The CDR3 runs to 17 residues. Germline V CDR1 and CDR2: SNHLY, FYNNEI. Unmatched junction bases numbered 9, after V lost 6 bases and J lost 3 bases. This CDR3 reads CASRGPGTSGETDTQYF. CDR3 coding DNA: TGTGCCAGCAGGGGACCCGGGACTAGCGGGGAAACAGATACGCAGTATTTT.

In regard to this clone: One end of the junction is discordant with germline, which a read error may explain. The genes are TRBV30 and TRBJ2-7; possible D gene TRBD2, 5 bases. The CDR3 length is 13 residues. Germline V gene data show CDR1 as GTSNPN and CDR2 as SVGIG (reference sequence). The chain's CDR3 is CAWSVPPQDFSHF. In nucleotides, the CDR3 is TGTGCCTGGAGTGTACCACCCCAGGACTTTTCCCACTTC.

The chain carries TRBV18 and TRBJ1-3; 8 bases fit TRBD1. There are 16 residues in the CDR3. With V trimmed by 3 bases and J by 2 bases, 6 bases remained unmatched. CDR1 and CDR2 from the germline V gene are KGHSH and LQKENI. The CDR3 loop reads CASSPGPQGAGNTIYF. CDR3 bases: TGTGCCAGCTCACCCGGACCACAGGGGGCTGGAAACACCATATATTTT.

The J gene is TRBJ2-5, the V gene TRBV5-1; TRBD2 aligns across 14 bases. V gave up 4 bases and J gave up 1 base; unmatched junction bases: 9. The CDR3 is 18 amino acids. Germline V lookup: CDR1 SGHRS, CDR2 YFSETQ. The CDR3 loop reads CASSLRLAGGNLQETQYF. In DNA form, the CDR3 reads TGCGCCAGCAGCCTAAGACTAGCGGGGGGGAACCTCCAAGAGACCCAGTACTTC. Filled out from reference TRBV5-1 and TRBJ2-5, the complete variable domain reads KAGVTQTPRYLIKTRGQQVTLSCSPISGHRSVSWYQQTPGQGLQFLFEYFSETQRNKGNFPGRFSGRQFSNSRSEMNVSTLELGDSALYLCASSLRLAGGNLQETQYFGPGTRLLVL.

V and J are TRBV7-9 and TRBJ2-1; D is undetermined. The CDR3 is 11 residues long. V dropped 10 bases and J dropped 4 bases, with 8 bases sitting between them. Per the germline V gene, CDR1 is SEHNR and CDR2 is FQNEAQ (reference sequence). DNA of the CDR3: TGTGCCACCAGACTTTACAATGAGCAGTTCTTC. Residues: CATRLYNEQFF.

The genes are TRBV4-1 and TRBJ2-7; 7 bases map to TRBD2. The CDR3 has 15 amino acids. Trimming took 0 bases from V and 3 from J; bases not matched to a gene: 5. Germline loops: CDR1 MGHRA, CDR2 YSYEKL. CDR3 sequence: CASSQDGRGNYEQYF. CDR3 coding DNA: TGCGCCAGCAGCCAAGATGGGCGGGGGAACTACGAGCAGTACTTC.

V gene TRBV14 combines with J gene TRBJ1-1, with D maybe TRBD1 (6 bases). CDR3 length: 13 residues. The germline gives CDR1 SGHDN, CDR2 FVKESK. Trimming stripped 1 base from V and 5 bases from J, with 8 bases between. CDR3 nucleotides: TGTGCCAGCAGCCAAGTAACAGGGACTGAAGCTTTCTTT. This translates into CASSQVTGTEAFF.

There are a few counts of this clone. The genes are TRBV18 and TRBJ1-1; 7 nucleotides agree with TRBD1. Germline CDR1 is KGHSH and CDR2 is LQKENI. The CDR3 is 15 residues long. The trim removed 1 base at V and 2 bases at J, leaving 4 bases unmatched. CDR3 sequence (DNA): TGTGCCAGCTCACCACTAGGGACAGCAAACACTGAAGCTTTCTTT. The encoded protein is CASSPLGTANTEAFF. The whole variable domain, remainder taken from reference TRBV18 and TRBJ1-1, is NAGVMQNPRHLVRRRGQEARLRCSPMKGHSHVYWYRQLPEEGLKFMVYLQKENIIDESGMPKERFSAEFPKEGPSILRIQQVVRGDSAAYFCASSPLGTANTEAFFGQGTRLTVV.

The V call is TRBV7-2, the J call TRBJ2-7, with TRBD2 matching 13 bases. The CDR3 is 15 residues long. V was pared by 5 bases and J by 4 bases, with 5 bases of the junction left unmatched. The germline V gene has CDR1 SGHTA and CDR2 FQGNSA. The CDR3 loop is CASSPTSGGAYEQYF. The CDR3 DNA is TGTGCCAGCAGCCCCACTAGCGGGGGGGCTTACGAGCAGTACTTC.

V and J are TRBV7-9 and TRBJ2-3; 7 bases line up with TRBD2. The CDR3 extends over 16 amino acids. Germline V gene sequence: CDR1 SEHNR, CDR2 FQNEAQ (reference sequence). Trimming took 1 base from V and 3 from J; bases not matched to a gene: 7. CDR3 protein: CASSLGDELATDTQYF. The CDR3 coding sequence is TGTGCCAGCAGCTTAGGGGACGAACTAGCGACAGATACGCAGTATTTT.